This record looks at one T cell receptor beta chain sequence and its context. Its antigen remains unknown. One junction end does not reproduce the germline sequence, and a read error may be involved. This specimen belongs to a study of T cell repertoires in cytomegalovirus infection. Study background: Public TCR beta signatures provided an indication of both CMV infection and a matching HLA type. Study findings and constraints: Using cumulative public TCR beta family frequency, the authors identified those who carried CMV together with the relevant HLA.

TCRdb reanalysed the reads using MiXCR and keeps one entry per CDR3 protein. The data hold around 800,000 distinct CDR3 sequences, with approximately 29% observed a single time. This CDR3 has 13 amino acids. The TCR sequence derives from a human donor in good health (CMV status not recorded). Some clones in this sample may be carry-over from other donors' samples. The chain carries TRBV12-3 or TRBV12-4 and TRBJ1-3, with D possibly matching TRBD1 (6 bases). The specimen comprised cultured CD8+ T cells from PBMCs, sampled from culture after CMV antigen stimulation. The DNA of the CDR3 is TGTGCCAGCAGTCCCGGGGGCCGGGACACCGTATATTTT. Protein sequence: CASSPGGRDTVYF.